This TCR beta chain stems from a study of blood T cell repertoires in COVID-19. Overall study context: Samples representing acute and convalescent COVID-19 were sourced from the United States, Italy and Spain.

Authors' methods: Quantification of nucleated cells was approximated via reference gene primer amplification. TCRdb's copy holds only in-frame clones and misses some; the assay was immunoSEQ multiplex PCR. V and J calls and clone size are given by that table; D and trimming were obtained from the DNA. Counted here are a few hundred thousand clones, 70% to 90% occurring once; the ten biggest clones make up 3%. Looked up from germline, CDR1 is SGHRS and CDR2 is YFSETQ. Trimming pared 0 bases from V and 7 bases from J, leaving 7 bases between. The CDR3 consists of 12 residues. This clone appeared once. The chain employs TRBV5-1 and TRBJ1-1, with D unclear. The sequenced sample was peripheral blood. The TCR comes from a young man with active or convalescent COVID-19. The CDR3 nucleotides read TGCGCCAGCAGCTTGGGCGCTAATGAAGCTTTCTTT. Its protein product is CASSLGANEAFF. Supplemented by reference TRBV5-1 and TRBJ1-1, the full variable domain reads KAGVTQTPRYLIKTRGQQVTLSCSPISGHRSVSWYQQTPGQGLQFLFEYFSETQRNKGNFPGRFSGRQFSNSRSEMNVSTLELGDSALYLCASSLGANEAFFGQGTRLTVV.